These 32 T cell receptor beta chains came from one sample sequenced in a study of blood T cell repertoires in COVID-19 (dated by TCRdb to the early 2020s). Receptor amplification or capture employed the immunoSEQ multiplex PCR assay. This is the immuneACCESS table as TCRdb keeps it, with only in-frame sequences that have V and J called. A part of the clones is gone; compared with another copy, unresolved V genes explain less than half, and the rest is unexplained. The sample yields around 340,000 clones; about 86% were counted once. The ten biggest clones cover under 8.5% of the sample. The sequenced sample consisted of peripheral blood. These receptors were obtained from a woman aged 55-75 years with COVID-19, enrolled during active disease.

The gene calls are TRBV9 and TRBJ2-1, with TRBD2 matching over 8 bases. Germline trimming cut 4 bases from V and 10 bases from J; bases unmatched to any gene: 10. Germline V CDR1 and CDR2: SGDLS, YYNGEE. The CDR3 is 14 amino acids. The CDR3: CASSPRGGNGEQFF. The CDR3 DNA is TGTGCCAGCAGCCCCCGGGGGGGCAACGGGGAGCAGTTCTTC.

On this clone itself: This same CDR3 is encoded by further DNA sequences in the sample. The rearrangement uses TRBV6-5 and TRBJ1-4; 9 bases line up with TRBD1. There are 14 residues in the CDR3. CDR1 and CDR2 (germline): MNHEY, SVGAGI. The V segment lost 5 bases and the J segment 5 bases; nucleotides outside the gene matches: 3. CDR3 nucleotide sequence: TGTGCCAGCAGTAGGGACAGGGAAAATGAAAAACTGTTTTTT. Its protein product is CASSRDRENEKLFF.

The gene calls are TRBV3-1 (or the pseudogene TRBV3-2) and TRBJ1-3; unclear D gene. The CDR3 runs to 15 residues. V was trimmed by 4 bases and J by 0 bases, leaving 10 bases between them. Germline CDR1 reads LGHDT; CDR2 reads YNNKEL (reference sequence). In nucleotides, the CDR3 is TGTGCCAGCAGCCCCTTCGCTATCTCTGGAAACACCATATATTTT. Residues: CASSPFAISGNTIYF.

The chain joins TRBV6-5 to TRBJ2-5, with 7 positions matching TRBD2. Germline lookup yields CDR1 MNHEY and CDR2 SVGAGI. This CDR3 contains 12 residues. Trimming removed 8 bases from V and 2 bases from J; junction bases left unmatched: 2. The CDR3 here is CASRGVQETQYF. The CDR3 DNA follows: TGTGCCAGCCGGGGGGTACAAGAGACCCAGTACTTC.

V usage is TRBV6-5 and J usage is TRBJ1-5; 8 bases map to TRBD1. Germline-derived CDR1 and CDR2 are MNHEY and SVGAGI. The CDR3 consists of 15 residues. The junction had 7 bases not matched to a gene; V was cut back by 4 bases and J by 5 bases. CDR3 DNA sequence: TGTGCCAGCAGTTTCAGACAGGGGCCCTATCAGCCCCAGCATTTT. This translates into CASSFRQGPYQPQHF.

This chain joins TRBV3-1 (or the pseudogene TRBV3-2) and TRBJ1-2, with TRBD1 matching over 7 bases. The CDR3 loop spans 15 amino acids. Trimming cost V 4 bases and J 2 bases; bases outside gene matches: 7. Germline V CDR1 and CDR2: LGHDT, YNNKEL (reference sequence). The CDR3: CASSPRAGGNYGYTF. As DNA, the CDR3 is TGTGCCAGCAGCCCTAGAGCAGGGGGGAACTATGGCTACACCTTC.

J is TRBJ1-2 and V is TRBV9; D might be TRBD1 (6 bases). The V and J ends lost 0 bases and 5 bases respectively, with 11 bases between them. Looked up from germline, CDR1 is SGDLS and CDR2 is YYNGEE. The CDR3 loop spans 14 amino acids. CDR3 in amino acids: CASSVEGTPYGYTF. The CDR3 DNA is TGTGCCAGCAGCGTAGAGGGGACACCTTATGGCTACACCTTC.

This chain connects TRBV7-9 to TRBJ1-4; D is uncertain. Germline CDR1 is SEHNR and CDR2 is FQNEAQ (reference sequence). V lost 6 bases, J lost 5 bases, and 7 bases lay in between. The CDR3 sequence is 12 residues long. CDR3 sequence reads: CASRRENEKLFF. As DNA, the CDR3 is TGTGCCAGCAGGAGAGAAAATGAAAAACTGTTTTTT.

The V call is TRBV4-3, the J call TRBJ2-1, with D perhaps matching TRBD2 (7 bases). This CDR3 comprises 14 residues. CDR1 and CDR2 from the germline V gene are LGHNA and YSLEER. V lost 8 bases and J 4 bases, leaving 15 bases between the germline ends. The CDR3 nucleotides are TGCGCCAGCCGTGAGGGGGGGGGATACAATGAGCAGTTCTTC. Translating it yields CASREGGGYNEQFF.

The chain links TRBV11-2 to TRBJ1-1; D perhaps matches TRBD1 (5 bases). V lost 1 base and J 11 bases, leaving 14 bases between the germline ends. The CDR3 covers 13 residues. The germline CDR1 and CDR2 sequences are SGHAT and FQNNGV. The CDR3 DNA reads as TGTGCCAGCAGCTTAGTTTTCGACAGTAAGGCTTTCTTT. Protein product: CASSLVFDSKAFF.

This chain joins TRBV7-3 and TRBJ1-1, with 7 bases that match TRBD1. Germline V gives CDR1 SGHTA, CDR2 FQGTGA. This CDR3 is 13 amino acids long. V dropped 5 bases and J dropped 5; count of bases not matched to a gene: 5. The CDR3 here is CASSRQGWTEAFF. DNA of the CDR3: TGTGCCAGCAGCCGACAGGGTTGGACTGAAGCTTTCTTT. Looking up the rest from reference TRBV7-3 and TRBJ1-1 gives the full variable domain: GAGVSQTPSNKVTEKGKYVELRCDPISGHTALYWYRQSLGQGPEFLIYFQGTGAADDSGLPNDRFFAVRPEGSVSTLKIQRTERGDSAVYLCASSRQGWTEAFFGQGTRLTVV.

The CDR3 DNA is TGTGCCAGCAGTGAAGCGCTTGCCGCCTCACAGGGCAGTTACTCTGGCTACACCTTC. Protein product: CASSEALAASQGSYSGYTF. The J gene is TRBJ1-2, the V gene TRBV6-1; maybe TRBD1 (6 bases). This CDR3 region has 19 residues. Between the trimmed V and J ends, which lost 0 bases and 7 bases, there was a span of 27 bases. The germline CDR1 and CDR2 sequences are MNHNS and SASEGT.

A single count supports this clone. CDR3 in amino acids: CASSQGVAGSTDTQYF. CDR3 DNA: TGCGCCAGCAGCCAAGGTGTAGCGGGGAGCACAGATACGCAGTATTTT. The chain joins TRBV4-1 to TRBJ2-3; TRBD2 matches at 8 bases. This CDR3 region has 16 residues. Germline CDR1 is MGHRA and CDR2 is YSYEKL. V lost 1 base and J lost 0; bases outside the gene matches: 3.

The V and J genes are TRBV19 and TRBJ1-5; D is undetermined. The CDR3 spans 15 residues. Germline V gene lookup returns CDR1 LNHDA and CDR2 SQIVND (reference sequence). V was trimmed by 3 bases and J by 1 base, leaving 10 bases between them. Here the CDR3 reads CASSIGLLSNQPQHF. The CDR3 bases are TGTGCCAGTAGTATTGGACTCTTGAGCAATCAGCCCCAGCATTTT.

A word on this clone: The sample carries other DNA sequences with the same CDR3. The J gene is TRBJ1-2, the V gene TRBV6-5, with D tentatively TRBD1 (6 bases). The CDR3 is 12 residues long. Deletions cut 2 bases from V and 6 bases from J, with 7 bases between. Germline assignment: CDR1 MNHEY and CDR2 SVGAGI. Here the CDR3 reads CASSYRGNGYTF. The CDR3 coding sequence is TGTGCCAGCAGTTACAGGGGGAATGGCTACACCTTC.

The genes are TRBV12-5 and TRBJ1-4; D perhaps matches TRBD1 (6 bases). From germline, CDR1 is LGHNT and CDR2 FRNRAP. This CDR3 comprises 13 residues. The V end was cut by 9 bases, the J end by 3 bases, with 11 bases between. CDR3 amino acids: CASQGSANEKLFF. CDR3 DNA sequence: TGTGCTAGCCAGGGGTCGGCTAATGAAAAACTGTTTTTT.

The chain recombines TRBV9 with TRBJ1-6; D gene ambiguous. This CDR3 comprises 15 residues. V lost 4 bases to trimming and J lost 6 bases, with 14 bases between them. Per the germline V gene, CDR1 is SGDLS and CDR2 is YYNGEE. CDR3 protein: CASSSHGGGNSPLHF. CDR3 sequence (DNA): TGTGCCAGCAGCTCCCACGGTGGCGGTAATTCACCCCTCCACTTT. The entire variable domain, with the rest obtained from reference TRBV9 and TRBJ1-6, is as follows: DSGVTQTPKHLITATGQRVTLRCSPRSGDLSVYWYQQSLDQGLQFLIQYYNGEERAKGNILERFSAQQFPDLHSELNLSSLELGDSALYFCASSSHGGGNSPLHFGNGTRLTVT.

The chain recombines TRBV9 with TRBJ2-1; TRBD1 agrees at 10 bases. With V trimmed by 4 bases and J by 3 bases, 10 bases remained unmatched. Germline V CDR1 and CDR2: SGDLS, YYNGEE. The CDR3 runs 17 residues. The CDR3 nucleotides are TGTGCCAGCAGCTTAACTGGACAGGGGGGATTCTACAATGAGCAGTTCTTC. Its protein product is CASSLTGQGGFYNEQFF.

The rearrangement uses TRBV11-3 and TRBJ1-1; 8 bases line up with TRBD1. The CDR3 sequence is 14 residues long. From germline, CDR1 is SGHNT and CDR2 YENEEA. V shed 2 bases, J shed 2 bases, and the junction held 1 base outside the gene matches. The CDR3 region is CASSLQGANTEAFF. The CDR3 region has the DNA TGTGCCAGCAGCTTACAGGGGGCAAACACTGAAGCTTTCTTT.

The V call is TRBV5-6, the J call TRBJ2-3; D is uncertain. Trimming left V 4 bases short and J 2 bases short, with 11 bases between. CDR1 SGHDT and CDR2 YYEEEE come from the germline V gene. The CDR3 totals 14 residues. CDR3 loop: CASSRGLPTDTQYF. The CDR3 bases are TGTGCCAGCAGCCGCGGTTTACCCACAGATACGCAGTATTTT. The full variable domain, completed using reference TRBV5-6 and TRBJ2-3, is DAGVTQSPTHLIKTRGQQVTLRCSPKSGHDTVSWYQQALGQGPQFIFQYYEEEERQRGNFPDRFSGHQFPNYSSELNVNALLLGDSALYLCASSRGLPTDTQYFGPGTRLTVL.

This chain links TRBV5-1 with TRBJ2-3; D may be TRBD2 (6 bases). Trimming stripped 4 bases from V and 0 bases from J, with 12 bases between. This CDR3 is 15 amino acids long. The germline V gene encodes CDR1 SGHRS and CDR2 YFSETQ. CDR3 nucleotide sequence: TGCGCCAGCAGCGAGGGACTCCTGAGCACAGATACGCAGTATTTT. Its protein product is CASSEGLLSTDTQYF.

The V gene is TRBV4-1, the J gene TRBJ1-3; D might be TRBD1 (5 bases). The CDR3 is 15 amino acids. Germline-derived CDR1 and CDR2 are MGHRA and YSYEKL. V lost 0 bases and J 4 bases, leaving 10 bases between the germline ends. The CDR3 nucleotides read TGCGCCAGCAGCCAAGATGTCAGACAGGGAAACACCATATATTTT. Amino acid sequence: CASSQDVRQGNTIYF.

The V and J genes are TRBV7-6 and TRBJ2-5; no reliable D call. V was trimmed by 5 bases and J by 0 bases, leaving 7 bases between them. There are 13 residues in the CDR3. Germline CDR1 reads SGHVS; CDR2 reads FNYEAQ. CDR3 amino acids: CASSDTYQETQYF. The DNA of the CDR3 is TGTGCCAGCAGCGACACCTACCAAGAGACCCAGTACTTC.

The chain employs TRBV4-3 and TRBJ2-2; 7 positions agree with TRBD1. Losses at the gene ends were 2 bases for V and 5 bases for J; bases not matched to a gene: 8. The CDR3 spans 16 residues. Germline CDR1 reads LGHNA; CDR2 reads YSLEER. CDR3 coding DNA: TGCGCCAGCAGCCAAACAGGGGTTCTGACTACCGGGGAGCTGTTTTTT. Its translation is CASSQTGVLTTGELFF.

The chain links TRBV5-4 to TRBJ2-2, with 7 bases identical to TRBD1. The CDR3 totals 16 residues. Germline CDR1 reads SGHNT; CDR2 reads YYREEE (reference sequence). V shed 0 bases, J shed 4 bases, and the junction held 6 bases outside the gene matches. The CDR3 spells CASSLGRGQVTGELFF. For the CDR3, the DNA is TGTGCCAGCAGCTTGGGAAGGGGGCAGGTCACCGGGGAGCTGTTTTTT.

The chain uses TRBV5-1 and TRBJ2-7, with D perhaps matching TRBD2 (5 bases). Trimming took 4 bases from V and 3 from J, leaving 8 bases between them. The germline CDR1 and CDR2 sequences are SGHRS and YFSETQ. The CDR3 is 12 amino acids. The CDR3 is CASSAGDYEQYF. In nucleotides, the CDR3 is TGCGCCAGCAGCGCCGGGGACTACGAGCAGTACTTC.

V is TRBV9 and J is TRBJ2-1; 8 bases are shared with TRBD1. The CDR3 runs 14 residues. The germline CDR1 and CDR2 sequences are SGDLS and YYNGEE. V was pared by 2 bases and J by 6 bases, with 4 bases of the junction left unmatched. CDR3 in amino acids: CASSVLTGANEQFF. CDR3 nucleotides: TGTGCCAGCAGCGTGTTGACAGGGGCCAATGAGCAGTTCTTC. Full variable domain (missing parts from reference TRBV9 and TRBJ2-1): DSGVTQTPKHLITATGQRVTLRCSPRSGDLSVYWYQQSLDQGLQFLIQYYNGEERAKGNILERFSAQQFPDLHSELNLSSLELGDSALYFCASSVLTGANEQFFGPGTRLTVL.

The V call is TRBV30, the J call TRBJ2-3; D not certain. V lost 1 base and J 10 bases, leaving 12 bases between the germline ends. This CDR3 has 12 residues. Germline CDR1 GTSNPN, CDR2 SVGIG (reference sequence). CDR3 DNA: TGTGCCTGGAGTGGGATCCACGGGTCGCAGTATTTT. Its protein product is CAWSGIHGSQYF.

V is TRBV19 and J is TRBJ1-5; 8 bases align to TRBD1. Losses at the gene ends were 4 bases for V and 4 bases for J; bases not matched to a gene: 6. Per germline, CDR1 LNHDA and CDR2 SQIVND (reference sequence). The CDR3 runs to 15 residues. CDR3 sequence reads: CASSTKDRANQPQHF. CDR3 in DNA: TGTGCCAGTAGTACAAAGGACAGGGCGAATCAGCCCCAGCATTTT.

The V and J genes are TRBV6-5 and TRBJ1-2; the match to TRBD1 covers 7 bases. V was clipped by 5 bases and J by 3 bases; unmatched bases: 6. Germline lookup yields CDR1 MNHEY and CDR2 SVGAGI. The CDR3 contains 14 residues. The DNA of the CDR3 is TGTGCCAGCAGTACCACACAGGGGTACTATGGCTACACCTTC. Amino acid sequence: CASSTTQGYYGYTF.

The rearrangement joins TRBV7-2 to TRBJ2-3; 12 bases line up with TRBD2. The J segment lost 0 bases and the V segment lost 5 bases, leaving 3 bases of the junction unmatched. The CDR3 totals 16 residues. Germline V gene lookup returns CDR1 SGHTA and CDR2 FQGNSA. CDR3 amino acids: CASSNGLAGSTDTQYF. As DNA, the CDR3 is TGTGCCAGCAGCAACGGACTAGCGGGGAGCACAGATACGCAGTATTTT. Variable domain in full (rest from reference TRBV7-2 and TRBJ2-3): GAGVSQSPSNKVTEKGKDVELRCDPISGHTALYWYRQSLGQGLEFLIYFQGNSAPDKSGLPSDRFSAERTGGSVSTLTIQRTQQEDSAVYLCASSNGLAGSTDTQYFGPGTRLTVL.

This sequence joins TRBV2 and TRBJ2-5; the D gene is possibly TRBD2 (6 bases). This CDR3 has 12 residues. CDR1 and CDR2 from the germline V gene are SNHLY and FYNNEI. Trimming took 7 bases from V and 2 from J, leaving 8 bases between them. The DNA of the CDR3 is TGTGCCAGCAAGGAGGGTCAAGAGACCCAGTACTTC. This gives the protein CASKEGQETQYF.